The 5 T cell receptor beta chains below come from one sample, sequenced in a study of blood T cell repertoires in COVID-19. Clones were read by immunoSEQ multiplex PCR, and TCRdb kept only the in-frame ones, dropping some. The sample consists of roughly 100,000 clones, roughly 80% of them appearing once. The material sequenced was peripheral blood. All receptors derive from a woman of 80 years or more with acute or convalescent COVID-19.

The V call is TRBV19, the J call TRBJ2-3; D might be TRBD1 (6 bases). Trimming took 4 bases from V and 5 from J, leaving 19 bases between them. CDR1 LNHDA and CDR2 SQIVND come from the germline V gene (reference sequence). The CDR3 totals 16 residues. The CDR3 region has the DNA TGTGCCAGTAGTACTCTGGACAGTTCAAGGGTAGATACGCAGTATTTT. Amino acids: CASSTLDSSRVDTQYF.

J is TRBJ2-6 and V is TRBV5-6; 7 nucleotides line up with TRBD1. CDR3 size: 19 residues. Germline V gene lookup returns CDR1 SGHDT and CDR2 YYEEEE. The J segment lost 0 bases and the V segment lost 1 base, leaving 10 bases of the junction unmatched. CDR3 sequence reads: CASSLNKGALLSGANVLTF. CDR3 bases: TGTGCCAGCAGCTTGAATAAGGGGGCGCTTCTCTCTGGGGCCAACGTCCTGACTTTC.

J is TRBJ2-1 and V is TRBV2, with a tentative D call TRBD1 (7 bases). This CDR3 has 16 amino acids. V lost 3 bases and J 4 bases, leaving 16 bases between the germline ends. The germline V gene encodes CDR1 SNHLY and CDR2 FYNNEI. CDR3 in DNA: TGTGCCAGCAGTGAGGATCAGGGGGGCGCGTACAATGAGCAGTTCTTC. Its translation is CASSEDQGGAYNEQFF.

The gene calls are TRBV6-5 and TRBJ1-6; a possible D gene is TRBD1 (5 bases). Germline CDR1 and CDR2: MNHEY and SVGAGI. V was cut by 2 bases and J by 5 bases, with 13 bases left in between. This CDR3 has 16 residues. The DNA for the CDR3 is TGTGCCAGCAGTTACGTGGGGGGGAGCCATAATTCACCCCTCCACTTT. Encoded protein: CASSYVGGSHNSPLHF.

The CDR3, as DNA: TGCGCCAGCAGTCGGACAGGGACTTTCTCTGGAAACACCATATATTTT. Its protein product is CASSRTGTFSGNTIYF. V usage is TRBV23-1 and J usage is TRBJ1-3, with 8 nucleotides matching TRBD1. TRBV23-1 is an open reading frame whose function is uncertain. With V trimmed by 4 bases and J by 0 bases, 5 bases remained unmatched. The CDR3 is made up of 16 amino acids.